This TCR beta chain emerged from a study of cytomegalovirus exposure and HLA in healthy donors. Study-level points and caveats: Most of the CMV-associated TCR beta chains (in a later analysis) appeared to be HLA-restricted. One variant, a missense change in DCLRE1C, was linked in a later analysis to TCR beta V- and J-gene trimming.

The PCR contained 60 Vbeta and 13 Jbeta primers. This table comes from immunoSEQ multiplex PCR, and its TCRdb copy is limited to in-frame clones, with some not included. Counted here are some 190,000 clones, roughly 78% occurring once; the ten biggest clones make up roughly 2%. In the case of this clone: Its specificity is unknown.

The germline V and J ends were trimmed by 3 bases and 1 base, with 11 bases remaining between them. The CDR3 consists of 15 residues. The germline gives CDR1 MNHNS, CDR2 SASEGT. The rearrangement joins TRBV6-1 to TRBJ2-3; the D gene is possibly TRBD2 (5 bases). The specimen sequenced was PBMCs. The sequence was obtained from a woman aged 25-40 years in good health and CMV-seronegative. DNA of the CDR3: TGTGCCAGCAGTGACCGGGGTTGGGGCACAGATACGCAGTATTTT. This gives the protein CASSDRGWGTDTQYF.